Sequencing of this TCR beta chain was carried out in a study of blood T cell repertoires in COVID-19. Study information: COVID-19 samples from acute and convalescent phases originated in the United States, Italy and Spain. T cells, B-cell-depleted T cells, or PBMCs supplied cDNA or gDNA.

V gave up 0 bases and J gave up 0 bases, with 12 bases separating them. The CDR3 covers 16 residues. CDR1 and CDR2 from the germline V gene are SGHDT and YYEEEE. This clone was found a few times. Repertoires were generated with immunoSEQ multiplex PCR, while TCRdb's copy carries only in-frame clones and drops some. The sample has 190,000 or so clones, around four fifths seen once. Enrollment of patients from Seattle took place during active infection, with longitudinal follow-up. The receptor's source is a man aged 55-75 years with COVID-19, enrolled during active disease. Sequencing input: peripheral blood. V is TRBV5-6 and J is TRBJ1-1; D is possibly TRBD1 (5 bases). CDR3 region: CASSLAPGLLNTEAFF. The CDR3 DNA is TGTGCCAGCAGCTTGGCCCCGGGACTTTTGAACACTGAAGCTTTCTTT.